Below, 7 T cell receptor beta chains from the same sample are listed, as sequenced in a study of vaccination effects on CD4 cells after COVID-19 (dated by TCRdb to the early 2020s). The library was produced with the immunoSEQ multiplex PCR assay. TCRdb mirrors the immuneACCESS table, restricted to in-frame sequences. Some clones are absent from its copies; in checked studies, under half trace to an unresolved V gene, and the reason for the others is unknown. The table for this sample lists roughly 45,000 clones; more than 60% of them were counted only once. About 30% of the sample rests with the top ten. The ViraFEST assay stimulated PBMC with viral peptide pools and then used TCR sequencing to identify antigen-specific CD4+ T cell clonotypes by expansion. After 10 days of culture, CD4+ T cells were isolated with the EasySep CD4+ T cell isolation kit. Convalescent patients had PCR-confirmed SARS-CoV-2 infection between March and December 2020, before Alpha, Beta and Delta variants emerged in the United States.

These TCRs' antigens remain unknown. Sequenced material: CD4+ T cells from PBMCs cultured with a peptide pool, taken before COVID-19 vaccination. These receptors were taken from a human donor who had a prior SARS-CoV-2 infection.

CDR3 amino acids: CASSLDRGVGKLFF. The CDR3, as DNA: TGTGCCAGCAGCCTAGACAGGGGGGTCGGAAAACTGTTTTTT. The genes are TRBV7-6 and TRBJ1-4; TRBD1 aligns across 9 bases. This CDR3 spans 14 amino acids. J lost 10 bases, V lost 5 bases, and 8 bases had no gene match. The germline gives CDR1 SGHVS, CDR2 FNYEAQ.

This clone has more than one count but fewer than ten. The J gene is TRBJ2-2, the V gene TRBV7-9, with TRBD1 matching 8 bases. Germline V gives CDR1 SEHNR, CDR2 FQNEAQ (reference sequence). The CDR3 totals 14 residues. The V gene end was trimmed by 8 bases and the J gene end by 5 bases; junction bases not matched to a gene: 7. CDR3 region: CASDRTGRTGELFF. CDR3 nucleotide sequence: TGTGCCAGCGACCGGACAGGGAGGACCGGGGAGCTGTTTTTT.

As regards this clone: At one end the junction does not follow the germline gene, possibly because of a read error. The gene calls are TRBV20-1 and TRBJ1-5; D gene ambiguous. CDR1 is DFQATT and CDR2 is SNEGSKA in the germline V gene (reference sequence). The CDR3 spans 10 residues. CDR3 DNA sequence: TGCAGTGCCGAAGCGCCCGGAACCGATTTT. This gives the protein CSAEAPGTDF.

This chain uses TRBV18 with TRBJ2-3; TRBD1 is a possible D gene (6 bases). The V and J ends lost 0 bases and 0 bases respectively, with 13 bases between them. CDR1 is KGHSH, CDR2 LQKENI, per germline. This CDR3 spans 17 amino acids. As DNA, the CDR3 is TGTGCCAGCTCACCACCGAGGCAGGGGCCCAGCACAGATACGCAGTATTTT. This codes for CASSPPRQGPSTDTQYF.

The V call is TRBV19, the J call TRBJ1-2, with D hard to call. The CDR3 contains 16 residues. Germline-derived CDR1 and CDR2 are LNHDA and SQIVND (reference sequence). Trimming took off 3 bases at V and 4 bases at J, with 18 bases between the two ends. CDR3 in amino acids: CASSINGVGFVYGYTF. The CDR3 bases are TGTGCCAGTAGTATCAATGGGGTTGGATTCGTCTATGGCTACACCTTC.

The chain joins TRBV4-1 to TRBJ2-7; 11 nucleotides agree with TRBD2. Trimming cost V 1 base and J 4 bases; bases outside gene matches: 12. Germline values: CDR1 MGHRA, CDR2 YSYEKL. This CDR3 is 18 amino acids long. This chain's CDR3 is CASSQVLLMTSGTYEQYF. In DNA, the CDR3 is TGCGCCAGCAGCCAAGTTCTACTTATGACTAGCGGGACTTACGAGCAGTACTTC.

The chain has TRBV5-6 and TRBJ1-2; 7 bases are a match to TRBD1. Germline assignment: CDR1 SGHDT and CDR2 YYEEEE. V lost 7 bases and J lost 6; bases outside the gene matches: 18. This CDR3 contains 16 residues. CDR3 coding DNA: TGTGCCAGCGATCTTGGGGGGCAGGGGGGAGAGGATGGCTACACCTTC. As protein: CASDLGGQGGEDGYTF. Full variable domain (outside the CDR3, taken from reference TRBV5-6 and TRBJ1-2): DAGVTQSPTHLIKTRGQQVTLRCSPKSGHDTVSWYQQALGQGPQFIFQYYEEEERQRGNFPDRFSGHQFPNYSSELNVNALLLGDSALYLCASDLGGQGGEDGYTFGSGTRLTVV.